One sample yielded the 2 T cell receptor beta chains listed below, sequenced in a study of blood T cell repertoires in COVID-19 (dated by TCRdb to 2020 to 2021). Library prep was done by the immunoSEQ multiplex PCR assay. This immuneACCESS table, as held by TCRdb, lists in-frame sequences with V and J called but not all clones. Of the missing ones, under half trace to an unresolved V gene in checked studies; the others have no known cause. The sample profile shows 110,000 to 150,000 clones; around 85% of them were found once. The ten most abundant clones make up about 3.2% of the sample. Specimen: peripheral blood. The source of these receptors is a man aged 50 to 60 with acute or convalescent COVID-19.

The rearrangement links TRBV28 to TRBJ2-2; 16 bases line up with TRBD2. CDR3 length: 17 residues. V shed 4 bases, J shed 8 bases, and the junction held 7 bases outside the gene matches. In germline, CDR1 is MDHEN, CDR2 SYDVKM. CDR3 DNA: TGTGCCAGCAGTTCGTGGGGACTAGCGGGAGGGCCAGGGGAGCTGTTTTTT. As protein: CASSSWGLAGGPGELFF.

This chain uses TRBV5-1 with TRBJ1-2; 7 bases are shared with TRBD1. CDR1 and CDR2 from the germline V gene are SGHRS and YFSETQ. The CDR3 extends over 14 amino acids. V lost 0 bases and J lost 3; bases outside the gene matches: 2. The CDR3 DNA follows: TGCGCCAGCAGCTTGGGACAGGGCGACTATGGCTACACCTTC. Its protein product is CASSLGQGDYGYTF.